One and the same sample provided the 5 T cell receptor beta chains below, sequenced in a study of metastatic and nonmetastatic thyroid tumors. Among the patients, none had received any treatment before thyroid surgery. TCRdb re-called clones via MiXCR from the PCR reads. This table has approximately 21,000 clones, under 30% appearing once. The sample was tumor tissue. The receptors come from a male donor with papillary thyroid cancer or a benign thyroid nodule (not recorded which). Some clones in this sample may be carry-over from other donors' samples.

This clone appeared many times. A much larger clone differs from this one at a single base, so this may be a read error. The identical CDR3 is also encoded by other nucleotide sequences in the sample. The CDR3 loop reads CASSEQTYEQYF. The CDR3 DNA sequence: TGTGCCAGCAGCGAACAAACCTACGAGCAGTACTTC. The chain couples TRBV6-1 to TRBJ2-7; no firm D call. Per the germline V gene, CDR1 is MNHNS and CDR2 is SASEGT. The CDR3 has 12 residues. Trimming cost V 6 bases and J 2 bases, with 8 bases left between them.

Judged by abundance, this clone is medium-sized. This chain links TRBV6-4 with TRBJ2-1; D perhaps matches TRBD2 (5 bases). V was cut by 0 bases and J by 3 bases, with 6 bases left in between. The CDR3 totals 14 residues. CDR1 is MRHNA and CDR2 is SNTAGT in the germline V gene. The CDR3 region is CASSDSSGYNEQFF. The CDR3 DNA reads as TGTGCCAGCAGTGACTCGAGCGGCTACAATGAGCAGTTCTTC.

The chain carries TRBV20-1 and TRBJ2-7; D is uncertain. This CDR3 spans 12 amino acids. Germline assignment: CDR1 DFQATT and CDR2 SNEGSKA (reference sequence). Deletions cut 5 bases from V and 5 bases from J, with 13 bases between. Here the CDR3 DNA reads TGCAGTGCTGTAGTTCTAGTCGACGAGCAGTACTTC. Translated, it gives CSAVVLVDEQYF.

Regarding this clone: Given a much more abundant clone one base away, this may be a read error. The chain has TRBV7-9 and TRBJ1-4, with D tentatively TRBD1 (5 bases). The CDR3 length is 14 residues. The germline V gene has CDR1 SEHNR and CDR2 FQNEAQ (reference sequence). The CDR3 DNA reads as TGTGCCAGCGGCTTTGAACAGGCCACTGAAAAACTGTTTTTT. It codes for CASGFEQATEKLFF.

The CDR3 coding sequence is TGTGCCAGCAGTCAAAACCGGGACAGGGTTCATGAGCAGTTCTTC. Protein sequence: CASSQNRDRVHEQFF. V usage is TRBV6-2 or TRBV6-3 and J usage is TRBJ2-1; 9 bases fit TRBD1. V was pared by 5 bases and J by 8 bases, with 10 bases of the junction left unmatched. This CDR3 is 15 amino acids long. The germline V gene has CDR1 MNHEY and CDR2 SVGEGT.